The 12 T cell receptor beta chains below come from one sample, sequenced in a study of T cell responses to AZD1222 COVID-19 vaccine. Some clones are missing from TCRdb's copy, which holds only in-frame ones; the method was immunoSEQ multiplex PCR. The sample includes 170,000 or so clones, 85% to 95% of them seen just once. This specimen consisted of peripheral blood, obtained on day 0 of AZD1222 vaccination. All receptors come from an adult in good health.

This clone was seen a single time. V gene TRBV30 combines with J gene TRBJ1-3; TRBD1 might be the D (5 bases). CDR3 length equals 15 residues. Trimming shortened V by 0 bases and J by 4 bases, and 13 bases separated the two germline ends. Germline assignment: CDR1 GTSNPN and CDR2 SVGIG (reference sequence). In DNA, the CDR3 is TGTGCCTGGAGTGTAGGCGGGGCAGGCGGAAACACCATATATTTT. It specifies CAWSVGGAGGNTIYF.

This chain uses TRBV18 with TRBJ1-3; D gene unclear. V was clipped by 4 bases and J by 2 bases, with 6 bases between them. This CDR3 has 13 residues. Germline V gene data show CDR1 as KGHSH and CDR2 as LQKENI. CDR3 nucleotides: TGTGCCAGCTCACGGGGAACTGGAAACACCATATATTTT. This sequence encodes CASSRGTGNTIYF.

The V and J genes are TRBV2 and TRBJ1-5; possible D gene TRBD1, 5 bases. The V gene lost 7 bases and the J gene lost 1 base, with 17 bases spanning the gap. The CDR3 contains 16 residues. From germline, CDR1 is SNHLY and CDR2 FYNNEI. This chain's CDR3 is CASTRVRGESNQPQHF. The CDR3 DNA is TGTGCCAGCACCCGAGTCCGGGGGGAAAGCAATCAGCCCCAGCATTTT.

The chain uses TRBV19 and TRBJ2-1; 8 nucleotides line up with TRBD1. Trimming at V came to 6 bases and at J to 4 bases, leaving 5 bases not matched to a gene. CDR3 size: 14 residues. Germline V gene sequence: CDR1 LNHDA, CDR2 SQIVND (reference sequence). CDR3 sequence: CASSRTGFYNEQFF. In DNA form, the CDR3 reads TGTGCCAGTAGCCGGACAGGGTTTTACAATGAGCAGTTCTTC.

This clone occurred once. The chain is built from TRBV5-1 and TRBJ1-2; D is possibly TRBD1 (5 bases). The CDR3 spans 14 residues. Trimming removed 4 bases from V and 1 base from J, with 11 bases in between. CDR1 SGHRS and CDR2 YFSETQ come from the germline V gene. CDR3 DNA sequence: TGCGCCAGCAGCCCGATGGGACTTAACTATGGCTACACCTTC. Its translation: CASSPMGLNYGYTF.

The gene calls are TRBV2 and TRBJ2-2, with 7 positions matching TRBD2. Germline trimming cut 4 bases from V and 5 bases from J; bases unmatched to any gene: 7. From germline, CDR1 is SNHLY and CDR2 FYNNEI. This CDR3 region has 15 residues. The CDR3 protein is CASSVSGVYTGELFF. As DNA, the CDR3 is TGTGCCAGCAGTGTAAGCGGGGTTTATACCGGGGAGCTGTTTTTT.

The V call is TRBV2, the J call TRBJ1-4, with 9 bases fitting TRBD1. V lost 3 bases to trimming and J lost 10 bases; unmatched junction nucleotides: 6. Germline V gene lookup returns CDR1 SNHLY and CDR2 FYNNEI. CDR3 length: 14 residues. The DNA for the CDR3 is TGTGCCAGCAGTGAGACAGGGGGAAACGGAAAACTGTTTTTT. Its protein is CASSETGGNGKLFF.

This chain connects TRBV7-8 to TRBJ2-7; D is perhaps TRBD2 (6 bases). V lost 5 bases to trimming and J lost 0 bases, with 11 bases between them. The germline CDR1 and CDR2 sequences are SGHVS and FQNEAQ. This CDR3 contains 14 residues. The CDR3 DNA reads as TGTGCCAGCAGCACCCCGGGGGTCTCCTACGAGCAGTACTTC. Residues: CASSTPGVSYEQYF.

This rearrangement joins TRBV11-3 to TRBJ2-2; TRBD2 aligns across 9 bases. V was pared by 5 bases and J by 5 bases, with 3 bases of the junction left unmatched. Germline-derived CDR1 and CDR2 are SGHNT and YENEEA. This CDR3 is 14 amino acids long. The CDR3 protein is CASSPGLATGELFF. For the CDR3, the DNA is TGTGCCAGCAGCCCAGGACTAGCGACCGGGGAGCTGTTTTTT.

Only one count was recorded for this clone. The chain carries TRBV9 and TRBJ2-5; tentative D call: TRBD1 (7 bases). This CDR3 has 15 residues. V shed 0 bases and J shed 5 bases, with 14 bases lying between them. Germline-derived CDR1 and CDR2 are SGDLS and YYNGEE. CDR3 nucleotide sequence: TGTGCCAGCAGCGTAGAAGGAGGGGGCCGGGAGACCCAGTACTTC. Translation: CASSVEGGGRETQYF.

This clone was seen only once. The V gene is TRBV6-5, the J gene TRBJ1-6; TRBD1 matches 9 bases. This CDR3 is built from 15 residues. Germline CDR1 is MNHEY and CDR2 is SVGAGI. Unmatched junction bases numbered 5, after V lost 5 bases and J lost 6 bases. CDR3 sequence: CASSPGTGRNSPLHF. Written as DNA, the CDR3 is TGTGCCAGCAGTCCCGGGACAGGGCGTAATTCACCCCTCCACTTT.

The chain recombines TRBV29-1 with TRBJ2-1; D is perhaps TRBD1 (6 bases). Germline CDR1 reads SQVTM; CDR2 reads ANQGSEA. Between the trimmed V and J ends, which lost 4 bases and 4 bases, there was a span of 11 bases. CDR3 length equals 13 residues. Written as DNA, the CDR3 is TGCAGCGTTGGACAGGCTGTTTACAATGAGCAGTTCTTC. Translation gives CSVGQAVYNEQFF.